This entry lists 29 T cell receptor beta chains sequenced from one sample in a study of cytomegalovirus exposure and HLA in healthy donors. Primers for the PCR totalled 60 Vbeta and 13 Jbeta. Sequencing was performed with immunoSEQ multiplex PCR; in TCRdb, only in-frame clones are kept and a portion is missing. This sample has about 43,000 clones; under 60% occur once, and the top ten carry 6%. Sequenced sample: PBMCs. The source is a man aged 60 to 69 in good health and CMV-seronegative.

V is TRBV6-5 and J is TRBJ1-1; no firm D call. V lost 6 bases and J lost 8, with 10 bases in between. The V gene's germline CDR1 is MNHEY and CDR2 SVGAGI. The CDR3 extends over 11 amino acids. CDR3 in DNA: TGTGCCAGCAGCCGAGAGAGGGAAGCTTTCTTT. It encodes CASSREREAFF.

This clone showed up just a few times. The rearrangement links TRBV6-6 to TRBJ1-2; TRBD1 is a possible D gene (5 bases). Germline V lookup: CDR1 MNHNY, CDR2 SVGAGI (reference sequence). This CDR3 has 16 residues. The ends were cut back, 5 bases at V and 3 bases at J, with 19 bases in the middle. This CDR3 is CASSPRWGSVDYGYTF. CDR3 bases: TGTGCCAGCAGTCCCCGATGGGGCTCCGTGGACTATGGCTACACCTTC.

Only a few counts were recorded for this clone. The rearrangement uses TRBV25-1 and TRBJ2-1, with TRBD2 matching over 8 bases. The CDR3 has 14 residues. Per the germline V gene, CDR1 is MGHDK and CDR2 is SYGVNS. V shed 4 bases, J shed 4 bases, and the junction held 3 bases outside the gene matches. The CDR3 DNA follows: TGTGCCAGCAGTGCGGGACTAGAGTACAATGAGCAGTTCTTC. It yields the protein CASSAGLEYNEQFF.

This clone has just a few counts. V usage is TRBV6-6 and J usage is TRBJ2-3; a possible D gene is TRBD2 (5 bases). This CDR3 contains 12 residues. Trimming stripped 6 bases from V and 5 bases from J, with 9 bases between. The germline V gene encodes CDR1 MNHNY and CDR2 SVGAGI (reference sequence). The CDR3 DNA sequence: TGTGCCAGCAGCCCCGGAGGAGATACGCAGTATTTT. Encoded protein: CASSPGGDTQYF.

The chain is built from TRBV10-3 and TRBJ2-2; D perhaps matches TRBD2 (6 bases). V was cut by 2 bases and J by 7 bases, with 8 bases left in between. This CDR3 region has 13 residues. Germline CDR1 and CDR2: ENHRY and SYGVKD. DNA for the CDR3: TGTGCCATCAGTGAGGGGAGGATCGGGGAGCTGTTTTTT. Translated: CAISEGRIGELFF.

This clone was detected once. This sequence joins TRBV25-1 and TRBJ1-1; D call uncertain. This CDR3 has 13 amino acids. V lost 4 bases and J 11 bases, leaving 17 bases between the germline ends. From germline, CDR1 is MGHDK and CDR2 SYGVNS. As DNA, the CDR3 is TGTGCCAGCAGTGTGCCCGGGGTATCGAGGGCTTTCTTT. It translates to CASSVPGVSRAFF. Together with reference TRBV25-1 and TRBJ1-1, the CDR3 gives the full variable domain: EADIYQTPRYLVIGTGKKITLECSQTMGHDKMYWYQQDPGMELHLIHYSYGVNSTEKGDLSSESTVSRIRTEHFPLTLESARPSHTSQYLCASSVPGVSRAFFGQGTRLTVV.

This rearrangement joins TRBV5-4 to TRBJ1-2; a possible D gene is TRBD1 (5 bases). V was trimmed by 0 bases and J by 7 bases, leaving 13 bases between them. CDR1 SGHNT and CDR2 YYREEE come from the germline V gene (reference sequence). CDR3 length: 14 amino acids. DNA for the CDR3: TGTGCCAGCAGCTTGGCCAACCACAGGATTGGCTACACCTTC. Translation gives CASSLANHRIGYTF.

The rearrangement links TRBV7-6 to TRBJ2-5, with TRBD2 identical over 7 bases. With V trimmed by 3 bases and J by 4 bases, 5 bases remained unmatched. The V gene's germline CDR1 is SGHVS and CDR2 FNYEAQ. The length of the CDR3 is 14 residues. This chain's CDR3 is CASSFKAGPETQYF. As DNA, the CDR3 is TGTGCCAGCAGCTTCAAAGCGGGACCAGAGACCCAGTACTTC.

This clone was counted a few times. The gene calls are TRBV19 and TRBJ1-1; D is undetermined. V was shortened by 4 bases and J by 0 bases, with 12 bases between the two germline ends. Germline V gene lookup returns CDR1 LNHDA and CDR2 SQIVND (reference sequence). The CDR3 covers 15 residues. CDR3 coding DNA: TGTGCCAGTAGTACCCGAGGGCAGTTGAACACTGAAGCTTTCTTT. This translates into CASSTRGQLNTEAFF. The whole variable domain, filled in from reference TRBV19 and TRBJ1-1, reads DGGITQSPKYLFRKEGQNVTLSCEQNLNHDAMYWYRQDPGQGLRLIYYSQIVNDFQKGDIAEGYSVSREKKESFPLTVTSAQKNPTAFYLCASSTRGQLNTEAFFGQGTRLTVV.

This clone was seen once. The chain employs TRBV11-1 and TRBJ2-7, with 8 nucleotides matching TRBD1. CDR3 size: 14 residues. Germline assignment: CDR1 SGHAT and CDR2 FQDESV (reference sequence). Unmatched junction bases numbered 2, after V lost 3 bases and J lost 1 base. CDR3 amino acids: CASSFQGASYEQYF. CDR3 DNA sequence: TGTGCCAGCAGCTTCCAGGGGGCGTCCTACGAGCAGTACTTC. Supplemented by reference TRBV11-1 and TRBJ2-7, the full variable domain reads EAEVAQSPRYKITEKSQAVAFWCDPISGHATLYWYRQILGQGPELLVQFQDESVVDDSQLPKDRFSAERLKGVDSTLKIQPAELGDSAMYLCASSFQGASYEQYFGPGTRLTVT.

This clone was recorded only once. This rearrangement joins TRBV18 to TRBJ1-5; D unresolved. This CDR3 has 15 amino acids. Per germline, CDR1 KGHSH and CDR2 LQKENI. V dropped 3 bases and J dropped 7 bases, with 16 bases sitting between them. Here the CDR3 reads CASSPYGGLGQPQHF. CDR3 DNA: TGTGCCAGCTCACCCTACGGAGGACTCGGGCAGCCCCAGCATTTT.

This CDR3 is CASSSRLGQGTYGYTF. CDR3 sequence (DNA): TGTGCCAGCAGCTCAAGGCTCGGACAGGGGACATATGGCTACACCTTC. J is TRBJ1-2 and V is TRBV7-2; TRBD1 aligns across 9 bases. Germline lookup yields CDR1 SGHTA and CDR2 FQGNSA. CDR3 length: 16 residues. Losses at the gene ends were 4 bases for V and 5 bases for J; bases not matched to a gene: 11. The variable domain in full, completed from reference TRBV7-2 and TRBJ1-2, reads GAGVSQSPSNKVTEKGKDVELRCDPISGHTALYWYRQSLGQGLEFLIYFQGNSAPDKSGLPSDRFSAERTGGSVSTLTIQRTQQEDSAVYLCASSSRLGQGTYGYTFGSGTRLTVV.

This clone was detected only a few times. The V gene is TRBV30, the J gene TRBJ1-4, with D perhaps TRBD1 (5 bases). Looked up from germline, CDR1 is GTSNPN and CDR2 is SVGIG (reference sequence). CDR3 length equals 14 residues. V lost 4 bases and J lost 1, with 10 bases in between. In nucleotides, the CDR3 is TGTGCCTGGAATCACCAGGGAACTAATGAAAAACTGTTTTTT. Amino acids: CAWNHQGTNEKLFF.

The V call is TRBV25-1, the J call TRBJ2-3; 9 positions match TRBD2. CDR1 and CDR2 from the germline V gene are MGHDK and SYGVNS. This CDR3 contains 15 residues. V trimming: 5 bases; J trimming: 1 base; junction bases outside the gene matches: 4. The DNA for the CDR3 is TGTGCCAGCAGTTCGCCTAGCGGGGGCACAGATACGCAGTATTTT. Encoded protein: CASSSPSGGTDTQYF.

The V and J genes are TRBV16 and TRBJ1-4; perhaps TRBD1 as D (5 bases). The CDR3 is made up of 14 amino acids. Trimming shortened V by 4 bases and J by 8 bases, and 14 bases separated the two germline ends. The germline gives CDR1 KGHSY, CDR2 FQNENV. DNA for the CDR3: TGTGCCAGCAGCCCTCTCGACAGCGAGGAAAAACTGTTTTTT. Its protein product is CASSPLDSEEKLFF.

The rearrangement uses TRBV7-2 and TRBJ2-7; no reliable D call. Germline lookup yields CDR1 SGHTA and CDR2 FQGNSA. The CDR3 is made up of 14 amino acids. Trimming shortened V by 3 bases and J by 0 bases, and 9 bases separated the two germline ends. CDR3 protein: CASSFRVSSYEQYF. The CDR3 DNA reads as TGTGCCAGCAGCTTTCGGGTTAGCTCCTACGAGCAGTACTTC.

The V call is TRBV7-6, the J call TRBJ2-1, with D perhaps matching TRBD2 (6 bases). From germline, CDR1 is SGHVS and CDR2 FNYEAQ. The CDR3 is made up of 14 amino acids. Trimming shortened V by 0 bases and J by 3 bases, and 6 bases separated the two germline ends. CDR3 in DNA: TGTGCCAGCAGCTTAGCGGGGGGCTACAATGAGCAGTTCTTC. Amino acid sequence: CASSLAGGYNEQFF. The full variable domain, with the rest looked up from reference TRBV7-6 and TRBJ2-1, is GAGVSQSPRYKVTKRGQDVALRCDPISGHVSLYWYRQALGQGPEFLTYFNYEAQQDKSGLPNDRFSAERPEGSISTLTIQRTEQRDSAMYRCASSLAGGYNEQFFGPGTRLTVL.

The chain couples TRBV7-9 to TRBJ2-7; D is ambiguous. The CDR3 is 14 residues long. CDR1 SEHNR and CDR2 FQNEAQ come from the germline V gene (reference sequence). V lost 1 base to trimming and J lost 3 bases, with 10 bases between them. CDR3 DNA sequence: TGTGCCAGCAGCTTAGACCTGAGGCGCTACGAGCAGTACTTC. It encodes CASSLDLRRYEQYF. The full variable domain, rest sourced from reference TRBV7-9 and TRBJ2-7, is DTGVSQNPRHKITKRGQNVTFRCDPISEHNRLYWYRQTLGQGPEFLTYFQNEAQLEKSRLLSDRFSAERPKGSFSTLEIQRTEQGDSAMYLCASSLDLRRYEQYFGPGTRLTVT.

This rearrangement joins TRBV7-9 to TRBJ2-5, with D uncertain. V lost 3 bases, J lost 4 bases, and 6 bases lay in between. Per germline, CDR1 SEHNR and CDR2 FQNEAQ (reference sequence). The CDR3 runs to 12 residues. The CDR3 nucleotides are TGTGCCAGCAGCTTGCCCGGAGAGACCCAGTACTTC. It specifies CASSLPGETQYF.

This clone showed up just a few times. V gene TRBV6-4 combines with J gene TRBJ2-7, with D perhaps TRBD2 (5 bases). Between the trimmed V and J ends, which lost 4 bases and 1 base, there was a span of 20 bases. CDR1 is MRHNA, CDR2 SNTAGT, per germline. The CDR3 totals 17 residues. CDR3 in DNA: TGTGCCAGCAGTGTATTGTTTCTGAGGGTCCTATCCTACGAGCAGTACTTC. Amino acid sequence: CASSVLFLRVLSYEQYF.

The chain's CDR3 is CASSFSRGPHEQFF. DNA of the CDR3: TGTGCCAGCAGCTTTTCCAGGGGGCCCCATGAGCAGTTCTTC. The genes are TRBV11-1 and TRBJ2-1, with 8 bases that match TRBD1. The V gene's germline CDR1 is SGHAT and CDR2 FQDESV (reference sequence). V gave up 3 bases and J gave up 8 bases; unmatched junction bases: 6. The CDR3 is 14 residues long.

The chain joins TRBV5-1 to TRBJ2-2; 7 bases line up with TRBD2. Losses at the gene ends were 1 base for V and 4 bases for J; bases not matched to a gene: 10. CDR1 SGHRS and CDR2 YFSETQ come from the germline V gene. The CDR3 spans 17 residues. DNA for the CDR3: TGCGCCAGCAGCTTGATGGCGGGAGTCCGTGGCACCGGGGAGCTGTTTTTT. Protein product: CASSLMAGVRGTGELFF.

This clone has just a few counts. V is TRBV4-1 and J is TRBJ1-1; D is perhaps TRBD1 (5 bases). This CDR3 contains 13 residues. V lost 0 bases and J 4 bases, leaving 6 bases between the germline ends. Germline values: CDR1 MGHRA, CDR2 YSYEKL. The CDR3 coding sequence is TGCGCCAGCAGCCAAGAGGGGGGCACTGAAGCTTTCTTT. Amino acid sequence: CASSQEGGTEAFF.

V and J are TRBV14 and TRBJ2-3; D is undetermined. CDR1 is SGHDN and CDR2 is FVKESK in the germline V gene. CDR3 size: 15 residues. Trimming shortened V by 1 base and J by 0 bases, and 8 bases separated the two germline ends. The CDR3 nucleotides read TGTGCCAGCAGCCAAGTCGGGTATAGCACAGATACGCAGTATTTT. Translating it yields CASSQVGYSTDTQYF.

The DNA for the CDR3 is TGCGCCAGCAGTCCCCGGGACAGGGGAATGGGCGAGACCCAGTACTTC. Translation: CASSPRDRGMGETQYF. The chain uses TRBV23-1 and TRBJ2-5; 10 bases line up with TRBD1. TRBV23-1 is recorded as an ORF, its role being uncertain. CDR3 size: 16 residues. Germline trimming cut 4 bases from V and 5 bases from J; bases unmatched to any gene: 10.

The V and J genes are TRBV30 and TRBJ1-1; D uncertain. The CDR3 extends over 12 amino acids. Trimming took off 0 bases at V and 5 bases at J, with 7 bases between the two ends. In germline, CDR1 is GTSNPN, CDR2 SVGIG (reference sequence). CDR3 DNA: TGTGCCTGGAGTGTTTGGGAGACTGAAGCTTTCTTT. Its protein product is CAWSVWETEAFF. The full variable domain, with the rest looked up from reference TRBV30 and TRBJ1-1, is SQTIHQWPATLVQPVGSPLSLECTVEGTSNPNLYWYRQAAGRGLQLLFYSVGIGQISSEVPQNLSASRPQDRQFILSSKKLLLSDSGFYLCAWSVWETEAFFGQGTRLTVV.

This clone was seen once. V usage is TRBV28 and J usage is TRBJ2-1, with 10 bases matching TRBD2. The trim removed 6 bases at V and 5 bases at J, leaving 7 bases unmatched. Germline CDR1 is MDHEN and CDR2 is SYDVKM. The CDR3 has 15 residues. The CDR3 bases are TGTGCCAGCAGCCCGAGCGGGAGGGATAACAATGAGCAGTTCTTC. Translation gives CASSPSGRDNNEQFF. The variable domain in full, with the rest retrieved from reference TRBV28 and TRBJ2-1, is DVKVTQSSRYLVKRTGEKVFLECVQDMDHENMFWYRQDPGLGLRLIYFSYDVKMKEKGDIPEGYSVSREKKERFSLILESASTNQTSMYLCASSPSGRDNNEQFFGPGTRLTVL.

This clone was counted between two and nine times. This chain links TRBV7-6 with TRBJ1-4, with 8 bases that match TRBD1. The germline V gene has CDR1 SGHVS and CDR2 FNYEAQ. CDR3 size: 14 residues. Unmatched junction bases numbered 4, after V lost 2 bases and J lost 8 bases. CDR3 in DNA: TGTGCCAGCAGCTTAATTCCAGGGGGCGAAAAACTGTTTTTT. The encoded protein is CASSLIPGGEKLFF.

The rearrangement uses TRBV7-2 and TRBJ1-2, with D possibly being TRBD1 (6 bases). The V gene's germline CDR1 is SGHTA and CDR2 FQGNSA. With 5 bases removed from V and 8 bases from J, the gap between germline ends came to 12 bases. CDR3 length equals 12 residues. CDR3 amino acids: CASSQYRDGYTF. As DNA, the CDR3 is TGTGCCAGCAGCCAGTACAGGGACGGCTACACCTTC.